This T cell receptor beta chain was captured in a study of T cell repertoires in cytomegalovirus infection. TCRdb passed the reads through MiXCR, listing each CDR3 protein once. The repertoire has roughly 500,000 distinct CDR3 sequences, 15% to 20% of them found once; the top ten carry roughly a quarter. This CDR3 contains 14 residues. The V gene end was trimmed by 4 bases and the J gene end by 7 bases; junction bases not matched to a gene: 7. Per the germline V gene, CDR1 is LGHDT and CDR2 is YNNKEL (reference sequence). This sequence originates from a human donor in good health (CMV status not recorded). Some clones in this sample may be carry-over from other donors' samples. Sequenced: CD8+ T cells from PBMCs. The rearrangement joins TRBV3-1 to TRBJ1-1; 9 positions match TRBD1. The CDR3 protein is CASSPGTGSGEAFF. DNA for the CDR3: TGTGCCAGCAGCCCCGGGACAGGGTCTGGTGAAGCTTTCTTT. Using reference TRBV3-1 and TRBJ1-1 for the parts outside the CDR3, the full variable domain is DTAVSQTPKYLVTQMGNDKSIKCEQNLGHDTMYWYKQDSKKFLKIMFSYNNKELIINETVPNRFSPKSPDKAHLNLHINSLELGDSAVYFCASSPGTGSGEAFFGQGTRLTVV.